What follows is one TCR beta chain and its context. MiXCR, applied by TCRdb to the reads, yields one record per CDR3 protein. The profile shows about 740,000 distinct CDR3 sequences, 35% of them singletons. The sample originates from a study of T cell repertoires in cytomegalovirus infection. The CDR3 spans 13 residues. V trimming: 6 bases; J trimming: 2 bases; junction bases outside the gene matches: 0. CDR1 and CDR2 from the germline V gene are MNHEY and SVGAGI. This chain joins TRBV6-5 and TRBJ1-3, with TRBD1 matching 8 bases. This sequence was found in a human donor in good health (CMV status not recorded). Some clones in this sample may be carry-over from other donors' samples. The sequencing input was PBMCs. The DNA of the CDR3 is TGTGCCAGCAGGACAGGGGCTGGAAACACCATATATTTT. Residues: CASRTGAGNTIYF.